This TCR beta chain was documented in a study of blood T cell repertoires in COVID-19. In the authors' methods: Counts of nucleated cells, estimated from reference gene primer amplification, were obtained. Assay used: immunoSEQ multiplex PCR; TCRdb lists only in-frame clones, some missing. V, J and clone size were drawn from that table, and D and trimming were deduced from the DNA. Altogether a few hundred thousand clones are present, about 85% being singletons, with the ten largest covering approximately 3.7%. This CDR3 spans 16 amino acids. Germline loops: CDR1 SGHKS, CDR2 YYEKEE (reference sequence). V dropped 3 bases and J dropped 2; count of bases not matched to a gene: 6.

The sample taken for sequencing was peripheral blood. The V call is TRBV5-5, the J call TRBJ2-3; TRBD2 matches at 10 bases. The receptor was isolated from a woman aged 18 to 35 with acute or convalescent COVID-19. CDR3 DNA sequence: TGTGCCAGCAGCTCGTCAGCGGGAGGGAACACAGATACGCAGTATTTT. Residues: CASSSSAGGNTDTQYF.